The sequence of this T cell receptor (beta chain) was determined in a study of metastatic and nonmetastatic thyroid tumors. Background on the study: Where malignant and benign thyroid patients were concerned, repertoires were compared across blood and tumor or nodule tissue.

Study-wide results and limits: Relative to benign nodules, malignant thyroid tumors were reportedly characterized by significantly elevated TCR beta diversity in blood and tumor.

Original methodology: Clinicopathological groups supplied CDR3 differences that were used to build a distant-metastasis classifier for papillary thyroid cancer. TCRdb re-called the PCR reads through MiXCR. In this record, the V and J calls reflect TCRdb's handling and not the investigators' own analysis. The sample comprises 14,000 to 15,000 clones, about 23% of which are singletons, and approximately 7.7% rests with the top ten. No patient had received any treatment before thyroid surgery. This CDR3 contains 13 residues. Losses at the gene ends were 0 bases for V and 5 bases for J; bases not matched to a gene: 3. Germline V gene data show CDR1 as DFQATT and CDR2 as SNEGSKA (reference sequence). A remark on this clone: As yet, its antigen is unknown.

The sequenced sample was tumor tissue. The receptor's source is a female donor with papillary thyroid cancer or a benign thyroid nodule (not recorded which). Some clones in this sample may be carry-over from other donors' samples. The V call is TRBV20-1, the J call TRBJ1-2, with TRBD1 matching 7 bases. Here the CDR3 reads CSARDRGIYGYTF. The DNA of the CDR3 is TGCAGTGCTAGAGACAGGGGGATTTATGGCTACACCTTC.